This T cell receptor beta chain is from a study of blood T cell repertoires in COVID-19. Study in general: T cells, B-cell-depleted T cells, or PBMCs provided the cDNA or gDNA that served as material.

Per the original methods: Nucleated cell counts were estimated from reference gene primer amplification. Sequenced by immunoSEQ multiplex PCR; TCRdb stores in-frame clones only, minus some. V, J and clone size derive from that table, while D and trimming were established from the DNA sequence. The data hold around 1,900 clones, with 69% observed a single time. The CDR3 totals 15 residues. Trimming removed 2 bases from V and 8 bases from J, with 13 bases in between. Per germline, CDR1 LNHDA and CDR2 SQIVND (reference sequence). The receptor was derived from a man aged 65 to 79 with active COVID-19. The sequencing input was peripheral blood. The V gene is TRBV19, the J gene TRBJ1-6; tentative D call: TRBD1 (6 bases). CDR3 residues: CASSITGRGDSPLHF. For the CDR3, the DNA is TGTGCCAGTAGTATAACAGGGAGGGGTGATTCACCCCTCCACTTT.